Listed here are 14 T cell receptor beta chains from one sample, sequenced in a study of beta chain features in type 1 diabetes. Sequenced material consisted of expressed TCRB transcripts (all of the isolated RNA was reverse transcribed). Produced via immunoSEQ multiplex PCR; TCRdb's table is partial and in-frame only. The repertoire has 300,000 to 400,000 clones, approximately 11% of them found once; the top ten carry approximately 0.016%. Material for sequencing was naive CD4+ T cells from blood. The receptors here all came from a woman aged 25 to 39 in good health.

This clone was seen a handful of times. V gene TRBV29-1 combines with J gene TRBJ2-1, with 12 bases that match TRBD2. CDR3 length: 14 residues. Trimming removed 7 bases from V and 6 bases from J; junction bases left unmatched: 7. Germline lookup yields CDR1 SQVTM and CDR2 ANQGSEA. The CDR3 coding sequence is TGCAGCGCCACGACTAGCGGGAGTCCCAATGAGCAGTTCTTC. This codes for CSATTSGSPNEQFF.

The J gene is TRBJ2-7, the V gene TRBV19, with TRBD1 matching over 8 bases. Unmatched junction bases numbered 5, after V lost 5 bases and J lost 2 bases. Germline loops: CDR1 LNHDA, CDR2 SQIVND (reference sequence). This CDR3 has 14 amino acids. CDR3 in DNA: TGTGCCAGTAGTTACGCGACAGGGGCCTACGAGCAGTACTTC. It translates to CASSYATGAYEQYF.

The rearrangement joins TRBV2 to TRBJ1-2, with 8 bases matching TRBD1. CDR1 is SNHLY, CDR2 FYNNEI, per germline. The J segment lost 6 bases and the V segment lost 6 bases, leaving 6 bases of the junction unmatched. The CDR3 runs to 13 residues. The CDR3 protein is CASSPGTGNGYTF. The CDR3, as DNA: TGTGCCAGCAGCCCCGGGACAGGCAATGGCTACACCTTC.

This clone was picked up a small number of times. The V and J genes are TRBV14 and TRBJ1-1, with D perhaps TRBD1 (6 bases). With 9 bases removed from V and 3 bases from J, the gap between germline ends came to 14 bases. CDR1 is SGHDN and CDR2 is FVKESK in the germline V gene. The CDR3 has 13 amino acids. The CDR3 region has the DNA TGTGCCAGTAGTAGACAGGCTGACACTGAAGCTTTCTTT. The encoded protein is CASSRQADTEAFF.

This clone was found a few times. The rearrangement uses TRBV9 and TRBJ1-1, with a tentative D call TRBD1 (6 bases). The germline CDR1 and CDR2 sequences are SGDLS and YYNGEE. Trimming removed 3 bases from V and 2 bases from J, with 8 bases in between. The CDR3 consists of 13 residues. The CDR3 nucleotides are TGTGCCAGCAGCGGCAGGGGAAACACTGAAGCTTTCTTT. Amino acid sequence: CASSGRGNTEAFF.

The rearrangement joins TRBV18 to TRBJ2-1; TRBD2 is a possible D gene (6 bases). From germline, CDR1 is KGHSH and CDR2 LQKENI. The CDR3 consists of 13 residues. V lost 5 bases and J lost 15, with 20 bases in between. The chain's CDR3 is CASSNRDRGGVFF. The CDR3 DNA follows: TGTGCCAGCTCAAACCGGGACCGAGGAGGGGTGTTCTTC.

This rearrangement joins TRBV7-2 to TRBJ2-2, with 8 bases lining up with TRBD1. Germline V gene data show CDR1 as SGHTA and CDR2 as FQGNSA. V was clipped by 5 bases and J by 6 bases; unmatched bases: 11. CDR3 length equals 16 residues. The CDR3 is CASSPPRQGAAGELFF. DNA of the CDR3: TGTGCCAGCAGCCCTCCCAGGCAGGGGGCTGCCGGGGAGCTGTTTTTT.

This clone has more than one count but fewer than ten. The rearrangement joins TRBV4-3 to TRBJ2-7; no definite D call. Germline V gene sequence: CDR1 LGHNA, CDR2 YSLEER. This CDR3 has 15 amino acids. With 0 bases removed from V and 0 bases from J, the gap between germline ends came to 9 bases. The CDR3 DNA reads TGCGCCAGCAGCCAAGACCACTCCAACTCCTACGAGCAGTACTTC. It translates to CASSQDHSNSYEQYF.

A few counts support this clone. The chain joins TRBV5-1 to TRBJ2-6; D call uncertain. The CDR3 contains 16 residues. The V end lost 4 bases, the J end lost 1 base, and 12 bases lay between the germline ends. Germline CDR1 is SGHRS and CDR2 is YFSETQ. The CDR3 DNA follows: TGCGCCAGCAGCGATGCGATTATTTCTGGGGCCAACGTCCTGACTTTC. Translating gives CASSDAIISGANVLTF.

The chain is built from TRBV7-9 and TRBJ2-7; 10 bases agree with TRBD1. The V gene end was trimmed by 3 bases and the J gene end by 1 base; junction bases not matched to a gene: 3. The CDR3 is made up of 15 amino acids. Germline V gene data show CDR1 as SEHNR and CDR2 as FQNEAQ (reference sequence). The CDR3 DNA sequence: TGTGCCAGCAGCTTCGGACAGGGGGGGTCCTACGAGCAGTACTTC. Translated: CASSFGQGGSYEQYF.

The table lists this clone with a few counts. The chain is built from TRBV9 and TRBJ2-5; perhaps TRBD1 as D (6 bases). V gave up 2 bases and J gave up 1 base, with 12 bases separating them. Germline values: CDR1 SGDLS, CDR2 YYNGEE. The CDR3 totals 15 residues. The DNA for the CDR3 is TGTGCCAGCAGCGTCTTGGGGGCCCGCCAAGAGACCCAGTACTTC. As protein: CASSVLGARQETQYF.

This clone appeared a few times. This chain links TRBV5-1 with TRBJ2-3, with 7 bases matching TRBD1. CDR1 and CDR2 from the germline V gene are SGHRS and YFSETQ. Unmatched junction bases numbered 10, after V lost 9 bases and J lost 0 bases. The CDR3 has 15 residues. CDR3 loop: CATRDSSSSTDTQYF. CDR3 DNA: TGCGCCACCCGGGACAGCTCTTCTAGCACAGATACGCAGTATTTT.

The rearrangement links TRBV19 to TRBJ2-7; 10 bases are a match to TRBD2. CDR1 and CDR2 from the germline V gene are LNHDA and SQIVND (reference sequence). The V gene end was trimmed by 5 bases and the J gene end by 7 bases; junction bases not matched to a gene: 14. The CDR3 consists of 16 residues. This CDR3 is CASSGRASGSSGEQYF. As DNA, the CDR3 is TGTGCCAGTAGTGGTCGTGCTAGCGGGAGTTCGGGAGAGCAGTACTTC.

There are a few counts of this clone. The rearrangement joins TRBV6-5 to TRBJ2-7; TRBD2 matches at 7 bases. The CDR3 is 15 amino acids. With V trimmed by 6 bases and J by 0 bases, 8 bases remained unmatched. The germline CDR1 and CDR2 sequences are MNHEY and SVGAGI. CDR3 region: CASRPGWGGSYEQYF. For the CDR3, the DNA is TGTGCCAGCAGGCCAGGGTGGGGGGGCTCCTACGAGCAGTACTTC.